This is a list of T cell receptor beta chains from one sample in a study of identical twins' blood T cells. Via MiXCR, TCRdb re-called the 5' RACE reads, giving one row per CDR3 protein. The sample carries a few hundred thousand distinct CDR3 sequences, 28% recorded once. Sample: PBMCs. These receptors came from a woman aged 18 to 50 in good health. Both conserved end residues are part of each CDR3. D genes are given only for firm matches. Clone size is shown for a subset of rows, as once, few, many or a class of expanded clone.

DNA: TGTGCCACCAGCACAGATTCCTCGGGGGTTCGGAATGAGCAGTTCTTC
CDR3: CATSTDSSGVRNEQFF
D: NA
J: TRBJ2-1
size: many
V: TRBV15

DNA: TGTGCCAGCAGGCCCGGTCCTAATCAGCCCCAGCATTTT
CDR3: CASRPGPNQPQHF
D: NA
J: TRBJ1-5
size: NA
V: TRBV27

DNA: TGTGCCAGCAGTTATTCGACTAGAATAGGGGACAATGAGCAGTTCTTC
CDR3: CASSYSTRIGDNEQFF
D: NA
J: TRBJ2-1
size: NA
V: TRBV6-2/TRBV6-3

DNA: TGTGCCAGCAGTCTCGCGACAGCATCCTACGAGCAGTACTTC
CDR3: CASSLATASYEQYF
D: NA
J: TRBJ2-7
size: few
V: TRBV27

DNA: TGCAGTGCCAACGTACTAGCGGATCTGGGCAGTGAGCAGTTCTTC
CDR3: CSANVLADLGSEQFF
D: TRBD2
J: TRBJ2-1
size: many
V: TRBV20-1

DNA: TGTGCCAGCACCCCTAGGGCACCGATTCTTAGCAATCAGCCCCAGCATTTT
CDR3: CASTPRAPILSNQPQHF
D: NA
J: TRBJ1-5
size: many
V: TRBV28

DNA: TGTGCCAGCAGCCTTTCGTCTTGGGCAGCGCAGTTCTTC
CDR3: CASSLSSWAAQFF
D: NA
J: TRBJ2-1
size: many
V: TRBV2

DNA: TGTGCCAGCAGAGGCGGGAGTGGATACAATGAGCGGTTCTTC
CDR3: CASRGGSGYNERFF
D: TRBD2
J: TRBJ2-1
size: NA
V: TRBV25-1

DNA: TGCAGCGTCCCCAGGGGTGTCGGCACTGAAGCTTTCTTT
CDR3: CSVPRGVGTEAFF
D: NA
J: TRBJ1-1
size: NA
V: TRBV29-1

DNA: TGTGCCAGCACCCCCCGGACAGCCAACACCGGGGAGCTGTTTTTT
CDR3: CASTPRTANTGELFF
D: NA
J: TRBJ2-2
size: few
V: TRBV6-2/TRBV6-3

DNA: TGTGCCAGTAGTATCTCTTGGGGGAATGAGCAGTTCTTC
CDR3: CASSISWGNEQFF
D: NA
J: TRBJ2-1
size: few
V: TRBV19

DNA: TGTGCCAGCAGGAACGGGTGGGGCTACACCTTC
CDR3: CASRNGWGYTF
D: NA
J: TRBJ1-2
size: few
V: TRBV19

DNA: TGTGCCAGCAGTGATATCGGGGTCAGGGGTCCCTACAATGAGCAGTTCTTC
CDR3: CASSDIGVRGPYNEQFF
D: NA
J: TRBJ2-1
size: NA
V: TRBV2

DNA: TGCGCCAGCGCACCCGACAGGAACTCCTACAATGAGCAGTTCTTC
CDR3: CASAPDRNSYNEQFF
D: NA
J: TRBJ2-1
size: few
V: TRBV10-1

DNA: TGTGCCAGCAGCAGCTATGGCGGCCGCACAGATACGCAGTATTTT
CDR3: CASSSYGGRTDTQYF
D: NA
J: TRBJ2-3
size: NA
V: TRBV6-6

DNA: TGTGCCAGCAGCCGAGAGTTTGAAGCTTTCTTT
CDR3: CASSREFEAFF
D: NA
J: TRBJ1-1
size: few
V: TRBV14

DNA: TGTGCCAGCAGCCAAGATTCGAGAACTGTGAACACCGGGGAGCTGTTTTTT
CDR3: CASSQDSRTVNTGELFF
D: NA
J: TRBJ2-2
size: NA
V: TRBV3-1

DNA: TGTGCCAGCACCCACTTGGGACTAGTAGGTGAGCAGTTCTTC
CDR3: CASTHLGLVGEQFF
D: TRBD2
J: TRBJ2-1
size: few
V: TRBV7-2

DNA: TGTGCCAGCAGTTACTTTTCCGGCGCACAGGGGGCTTTGGGTAGCAATCAGCCCCAGCATTTT
CDR3: CASSYFSGAQGALGSNQPQHF
D: TRBD1
J: TRBJ1-5
size: NA
V: TRBV6-5

DNA: TGTGCCAGCAGCTTGGGGAAAATGTTAGCTTTCTTT
CDR3: CASSLGKMLAFF
D: NA
J: TRBJ1-1
size: NA
V: TRBV7-8

DNA: TGCGCCAGCAGCTTGGATTGGGGGAATACGCAGTATTTT
CDR3: CASSLDWGNTQYF
D: NA
J: TRBJ2-3
size: NA
V: TRBV5-1

DNA: TGCAGTGCGGGACAGGGGACTAACTATGGCTACACCTTC
CDR3: CSAGQGTNYGYTF
D: TRBD1
J: TRBJ1-2
size: NA
V: TRBV20-1

DNA: TGCAGTGTCCCAGGGTCGGGTAATGAAAAACTGTTTTTT
CDR3: CSVPGSGNEKLFF
D: NA
J: TRBJ1-4
size: NA
V: TRBV20-1

DNA: TGTGCCAGTAGCGGGGGGACAGGGATCATGAACACTGAAGCTTTCTTT
CDR3: CASSGGTGIMNTEAFF
D: TRBD1
J: TRBJ1-1
size: NA
V: TRBV19

DNA: TGCAGCGGACATAGCGGGGGGGACTACAATGATCAGTTCTTC
CDR3: CSGHSGGDYNDQFF
D: TRBD2
J: TRBJ2-1
size: once
V: TRBV29-1

DNA: TGCGCCAGCAGCTTGGTCCCTACTAGCGAGAGCACCGGGGAGCTGTTTTTT
CDR3: CASSLVPTSESTGELFF
D: TRBD2
J: TRBJ2-2
size: NA
V: TRBV5-1

DNA: TGTGCCAGCAAAGCGGACTGGTCCTACGAGCAGTACTTC
CDR3: CASKADWSYEQYF
D: NA
J: TRBJ2-7
size: NA
V: TRBV11-2

DNA: TGTGCCAGCAGTGCCCGACAGAGGAACTATGGCTACACCTTC
CDR3: CASSARQRNYGYTF
D: NA
J: TRBJ1-2
size: few
V: TRBV12-3/TRBV12-4

DNA: TGCGCCAGCAGCTACGGGACAGGGGACACTGAAGCTTTCTTT
CDR3: CASSYGTGDTEAFF
D: TRBD1
J: TRBJ1-1
size: many
V: TRBV5-1

DNA: TGCAGTGCAGGGACCGAAAACATTCAGTACTTC
CDR3: CSAGTENIQYF
D: NA
J: TRBJ2-4
size: NA
V: TRBV20-1

DNA: TGTGCCAGCAGGGACACAGGGAGAGAAGCTTTCTTT
CDR3: CASRDTGREAFF
D: NA
J: TRBJ1-1
size: NA
V: TRBV2

DNA: TGTGCCAGTGCAGGGGGTCCAGGCCTCTTCTACGAGCAGTACTTC
CDR3: CASAGGPGLFYEQYF
D: TRBD1
J: TRBJ2-7
size: NA
V: TRBV19

DNA: TGTGCCAGCAGCCAAGATAAAGGACTAGCAGAGACCCAGTACTTC
CDR3: CASSQDKGLAETQYF
D: TRBD2
J: TRBJ2-5
size: few
V: TRBV14

DNA: TGCAGCATAGCCGGGACAGAGAACACCGGGGAGCTGTTTTTT
CDR3: CSIAGTENTGELFF
D: TRBD1
J: TRBJ2-2
size: NA
V: TRBV29-1

DNA: TGTGCCAGCTCACCACCGGGGATTGGGAATGAGCAGTTCTTC
CDR3: CASSPPGIGNEQFF
D: NA
J: TRBJ2-1
size: NA
V: TRBV18

DNA: TGCGCCAGCAGCCAAGAGGGCAGCGGCTATGGCTACACCTTC
CDR3: CASSQEGSGYGYTF
D: NA
J: TRBJ1-2
size: NA
V: TRBV4-3

DNA: TGTGCCAGCAGTGACGTCCCGGGACAGGGGTCCACTGAAGCTTTCTTT
CDR3: CASSDVPGQGSTEAFF
D: TRBD1
J: TRBJ1-1
size: few
V: TRBV6-5

DNA: TGTGCCAGCAGCACTAGCGGGGGGTCCTACAATGAGCAGTTCTTC
CDR3: CASSTSGGSYNEQFF
D: TRBD2
J: TRBJ2-1
size: many
V: TRBV4-2

DNA: TGTGCCAGCAGAAACAGGGGGCAAGGGAATGAAGCTTTCTTT
CDR3: CASRNRGQGNEAFF
D: TRBD1
J: TRBJ1-1
size: many
V: TRBV25-1

DNA: TGCGCCAGCGTTGCGGCAGATACGCAGTATTTT
CDR3: CASVAADTQYF
D: NA
J: TRBJ2-3
size: many
V: TRBV5-1

DNA: TGCAGTGCTAGACGTGGCAGCCAGCAAGAGACCCAGTACTTC
CDR3: CSARRGSQQETQYF
D: NA
J: TRBJ2-5
size: few
V: TRBV20-1

DNA: TGTGCCAGCAGTGAAGGGGGGTATAGCAATCAGCCCCAGCATTTT
CDR3: CASSEGGYSNQPQHF
D: NA
J: TRBJ1-5
size: NA
V: TRBV6-1

DNA: NA
CDR3: CASSFGTGTFRVFF
D: NA
J: TRBJ1-4
size: NA
V: TRBV12-3/TRBV12-4

DNA: TGTGCCAGCAGTGAATACAGGACAGGGTGGACCGGGGAGCTGTTTTTT
CDR3: CASSEYRTGWTGELFF
D: TRBD1
J: TRBJ2-2
size: NA
V: TRBV6-1

DNA: TGCAGCGTTGGGGGGGACCTGGACAGGGGGAGTCAAAACACTGAAGCTTTCTTT
CDR3: CSVGGDLDRGSQNTEAFF
D: TRBD1
J: TRBJ1-1
size: NA
V: TRBV29-1

DNA: TGTGCCAGCAGCGAGGACAGGGCGGAGGATGAAAAACTGTTTTTT
CDR3: CASSEDRAEDEKLFF
D: TRBD1
J: TRBJ1-4
size: once
V: TRBV7-9

DNA: TGCGCCAGCAGCTTGGCGGGCAGGGCCCACTACGAGCAGTACTTC
CDR3: CASSLAGRAHYEQYF
D: NA
J: TRBJ2-7
size: few
V: TRBV5-1

DNA: TGTGCCAGCAGCTTAGCTAGGAGAGGCACTGAAGCTTTCTTT
CDR3: CASSLARRGTEAFF
D: NA
J: TRBJ1-1
size: NA
V: TRBV11-2

DNA: TGTGCCAGCAGTTCTCTCCGGGCCCAAAGCAGGTCCGGGGAGCTGTTTTTT
CDR3: CASSSLRAQSRSGELFF
D: NA
J: TRBJ2-2
size: few
V: TRBV6-2/TRBV6-3

DNA: TGTGCCAGCAGCCCAGGGGACTACTCAGCGGCCAAAAACATTCAGTACTTC
CDR3: CASSPGDYSAAKNIQYF
D: NA
J: TRBJ2-4
size: few
V: TRBV7-8